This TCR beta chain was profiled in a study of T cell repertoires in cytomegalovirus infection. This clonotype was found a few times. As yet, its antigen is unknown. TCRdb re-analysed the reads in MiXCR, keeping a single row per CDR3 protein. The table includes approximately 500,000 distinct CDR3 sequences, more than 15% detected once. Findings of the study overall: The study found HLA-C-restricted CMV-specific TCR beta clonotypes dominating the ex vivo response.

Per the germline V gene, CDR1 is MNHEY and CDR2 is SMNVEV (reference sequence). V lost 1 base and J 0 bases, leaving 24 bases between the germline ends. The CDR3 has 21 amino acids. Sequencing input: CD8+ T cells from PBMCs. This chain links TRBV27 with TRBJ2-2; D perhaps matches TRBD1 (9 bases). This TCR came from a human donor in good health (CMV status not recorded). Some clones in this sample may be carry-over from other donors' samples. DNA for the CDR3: TGTGCCAGCAGTTTATACAGGGGGCTAGCGGGTACCCTGACGAACACCGGGGAGCTGTTTTTT. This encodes CASSLYRGLAGTLTNTGELFF.